This passage covers 10 T cell receptor beta chains from one sample sequenced in a study of blood T cell repertoires in COVID-19. The data were produced by immunoSEQ multiplex PCR, yet TCRdb's version contains in-frame clones alone and is incomplete. The data contain approximately 150,000 clones, 81% of them singletons. Sequencing was performed on PBMCs or T cells enriched from blood (not recorded which). Receptor source: a woman aged 40 to 55 with acute COVID-19.

The chain links TRBV3-1 (or the pseudogene TRBV3-2) to TRBJ1-2; the D gene is possibly TRBD1 (5 bases). Trimming removed 4 bases at V and 6 bases at J, with 12 bases between. Germline V gene sequence: CDR1 LGHDT, CDR2 YNNKEL (reference sequence). The CDR3 length is 13 residues. DNA of the CDR3: TGTGCCAGCAGCCGGCAGGGAGGGGATGGCTACACCTTC. Protein: CASSRQGGDGYTF.

The rearrangement uses TRBV30 and TRBJ2-5; 9 bases fit TRBD1. With V trimmed by 5 bases and J by 4 bases, 5 bases remained unmatched. Germline CDR1 GTSNPN, CDR2 SVGIG (reference sequence). The CDR3 consists of 13 residues. The CDR3 nucleotides are TGTGCCTGGGGGGACAGGGTTATAGAGACCCAGTACTTC. It translates to CAWGDRVIETQYF.

The J gene is TRBJ1-5, the V gene TRBV5-1, with 7 positions matching TRBD1. With 3 bases clipped from V and 1 base from J, the junction kept 4 bases outside the gene matches. Germline values: CDR1 SGHRS, CDR2 YFSETQ. The CDR3 totals 15 residues. The CDR3 loop is CASSSEGASNQPQHF. The CDR3 region has the DNA TGCGCCAGCAGCTCCGAGGGGGCGAGCAATCAGCCCCAGCATTTT.

The chain couples TRBV7-3 to TRBJ2-1, with 8 bases identical to TRBD2. Germline V gives CDR1 SGHTA, CDR2 FQGTGA. The CDR3 extends over 15 amino acids. Trimming took 3 bases from V and 7 from J; bases not matched to a gene: 8. Written as DNA, the CDR3 is TGTGCCAGCAGCTTGGGACTAGTCGGGAGAAATGAGCAGTTCTTC. This codes for CASSLGLVGRNEQFF.

The genes are TRBV11-3 and TRBJ2-5; D perhaps matches TRBD2 (5 bases). The CDR3 loop spans 15 amino acids. Between the trimmed V and J ends, which lost 0 bases and 2 bases, there was a span of 10 bases. CDR1 is SGHNT, CDR2 YENEEA, per germline. CDR3 in DNA: TGTGCCAGCAGCTTAGATCGATTAGCGCAAGAGACCCAGTACTTC. Protein: CASSLDRLAQETQYF.

V is TRBV5-4 and J is TRBJ2-2, with 10 bases fitting TRBD1. The V and J ends lost 0 bases and 6 bases, in that order; junction bases with no gene match: 8. This CDR3 has 17 residues. Germline values: CDR1 SGHNT, CDR2 YYREEE (reference sequence). CDR3 residues: CASSLGTGGIDAGELFF. The CDR3, as DNA: TGTGCCAGCAGCTTGGGGACAGGGGGTATTGACGCCGGGGAGCTGTTTTTT.

This sequence joins TRBV19 and TRBJ2-1; tentatively, D is TRBD2 (5 bases). Per germline, CDR1 LNHDA and CDR2 SQIVND (reference sequence). The CDR3 is made up of 14 amino acids. V shed 4 bases and J shed 5 bases, with 12 bases lying between them. DNA for the CDR3: TGTGCCAGTAGTACATACAGCGGCCACAATGAGCAGTTCTTC. It codes for CASSTYSGHNEQFF.

V and J are TRBV5-1 and TRBJ2-3, with 10 bases matching TRBD2. In germline, CDR1 is SGHRS, CDR2 YFSETQ. This CDR3 has 15 amino acids. With V trimmed by 3 bases and J by 1 base, 2 bases remained unmatched. The CDR3 here is CASSSGLAGTDTQYF. The CDR3 region has the DNA TGCGCCAGCAGCTCCGGACTAGCGGGCACAGATACGCAGTATTTT.

The gene calls are TRBV5-1 and TRBJ1-1; D unclear. The V gene lost 1 base and the J gene lost 4 bases, with 11 bases spanning the gap. The CDR3 length is 14 residues. Germline V gene sequence: CDR1 SGHRS, CDR2 YFSETQ. The CDR3 bases are TGCGCCAGCAGCTTGTCTGGAGGAGGCACTGAAGCTTTCTTT. Amino acid sequence: CASSLSGGGTEAFF. The full variable domain, rest sourced from reference TRBV5-1 and TRBJ1-1, is KAGVTQTPRYLIKTRGQQVTLSCSPISGHRSVSWYQQTPGQGLQFLFEYFSETQRNKGNFPGRFSGRQFSNSRSEMNVSTLELGDSALYLCASSLSGGGTEAFFGQGTRLTVV.

The V and J genes are TRBV27 and TRBJ1-1; D unresolved. The CDR3 sequence is 19 residues long. The germline V and J ends were trimmed by 3 bases and 1 base, with 24 bases remaining between them. Germline V gene lookup returns CDR1 MNHEY and CDR2 SMNVEV (reference sequence). The CDR3, as DNA: TGTGCCAGCAGTTTTGAGGCTTTACGGCGAAACGAACGGAACACTGAAGCTTTCTTT. Residues: CASSFEALRRNERNTEAFF.